These T cell receptor beta chains were read from a single sample in a study of Tregs in tolerant kidney transplant recipients. Here immunoSEQ multiplex PCR was the method, and the copy in TCRdb shows in-frame clones only, minus some. Here the sample spans about 240,000 clones, 65% to 85% being singletons. Sequenced material: CD4+ T cells from blood. Receptor source: a human donor in good health. CDR3s include the opening cysteine and the closing phenylalanine or tryptophan. D genes are given only for firm matches. Where a row states a size, it is once, few, many or the class of an expanded clone; other rows omit it.

.	.	TRBV6-1	TRBJ1-5	CASSVTTGSNQPQHF	TGTGCCAGCAGTGTGACGACAGGTAGCAATCAGCCCCAGCATTTT
.	once	TRBV5-4	TRBJ2-4	CASSLKGKNIQYF	TGTGCCAGCAGCTTGAAGGGGAAAAACATTCAGTACTTC
.	.	TRBV14	TRBJ2-7	CASSKGRESYEQYF	TGTGCCAGCAGCAAAGGTCGCGAGTCCTACGAGCAGTACTTC
TRBD1	.	TRBV19	TRBJ2-7	CASSAGTGFEQYF	TGTGCCAGTAGTGCCGGGACAGGGTTCGAGCAGTACTTC
.	.	TRBV5-1	TRBJ2-1	CASSSTTGDDEQFF	TGCGCCAGCAGCTCCACGACAGGCGATGATGAGCAGTTCTTC
.	.	TRBV11-2	TRBJ2-7	CASSAAPGGLTYEQYF	TGTGCCAGCAGCGCTGCCCCCGGGGGGCTTACCTACGAGCAGTACTTC
TRBD1	few	TRBV5-1	TRBJ1-2	CASSLQGRDYGYTF	TGCGCCAGCAGCTTACAGGGGAGGGACTATGGCTACACCTTC
.	.	TRBV5-4	TRBJ1-6	CASSLGFGAEPLHF	TGTGCCAGCAGCTTGGGATTCGGGGCTGAGCCCCTCCACTTT
TRBD2	.	TRBV4-2	TRBJ2-3	CASSQEKAGDDTQYF	TGTGCCAGCAGCCAAGAGAAAGCGGGGGACGATACGCAGTATTTT
.	.	TRBV5-1	TRBJ2-7	CASSLAGDNLYEQYF	TGCGCCAGCAGCTTGGCCGGGGACAACCTCTACGAGCAGTACTTC
.	.	TRBV18	TRBJ1-2	CASSPTDISNYGYTF	TGTGCCAGCTCACCTACGGACATTTCTAACTATGGCTACACCTTC
.	.	TRBV19	TRBJ1-4	CASSIGDRNNEKLFF	TGTGCCAGTAGTATCGGTGACAGGAATAATGAAAAACTGTTTTTT
.	.	TRBV5-1	TRBJ1-2	CASSRDGTNYGYTF	TGCGCCAGCAGCCGAGACGGAACTAACTATGGCTACACCTTC
.	.	TRBV5-8	TRBJ2-7	CASSFQVWGSYEQYF	TGTGCCAGCAGCTTTCAGGTCTGGGGCTCCTACGAGCAGTACTTC
.	.	TRBV9	TRBJ1-2	CASSIIPGASYGYTF	TGTGCCAGCAGCATCATCCCAGGGGCCTCCTATGGCTACACCTTC
.	.	TRBV5-6	TRBJ1-4	CASSLQALLGEKLFF	TGTGCCAGCAGCCTGCAAGCGCTTCTGGGGGAAAAACTGTTTTTT
.	.	TRBV5-1	TRBJ2-1	CASSLILAGSRNEQFF	TGCGCCAGCAGCTTGATTCTGGCGGGTTCTCGCAATGAGCAGTTCTTC
.	.	TRBV30	TRBJ2-1	CAYVMGTMYNEQFF	TGTGCCTACGTGATGGGGACAATGTACAATGAGCAGTTCTTC
.	.	TRBV6-5	TRBJ1-1	CASSGQPSEAFF	TGTGCCAGCAGCGGACAGCCTAGTGAAGCTTTCTTT
.	.	TRBV4-1	TRBJ2-5	CASSQEEVRGTQYF	TGCGCCAGCAGCCAAGAAGAGGTCCGTGGGACCCAGTACTTC
.	.	TRBV7-9	TRBJ1-4	CASSSKTGINEKLFF	TGTGCCAGCAGTTCAAAGACAGGCATTAATGAAAAACTGTTTTTT
.	few	TRBV19	TRBJ1-2	CASSIMVRNGYTF	TGTGCCAGTAGTATCATGGTACGGAATGGCTACACCTTC
.	.	TRBV19	TRBJ2-3	CASSMRRQGTDTQYF	TGTGCCAGTAGTATGAGGAGACAGGGCACAGATACGCAGTATTTT
.	.	TRBV9	TRBJ1-6	CASSVGYNSPLHF	TGTGCCAGCAGCGTTGGTTATAATTCACCCCTCCACTTT
TRBD2	.	TRBV11-2	TRBJ2-5	CASSLRFERGVQETQYF	TGTGCCAGCAGCTTACGGTTCGAGCGGGGGGTACAAGAGACCCAGTACTTC
TRBD1	once	TRBV7-6	TRBJ1-4	CASSSTGSTNEKLFF	TGTGCCAGCAGCTCGACAGGGTCAACTAATGAAAAACTGTTTTTT
.	.	TRBV2	TRBJ1-2	CASSDWDNQDLNGYTF	TGTGCCAGCAGTGATTGGGACAATCAAGACTTGAATGGCTACACCTTC
.	once	TRBV11-2	TRBJ1-2	CASSSGQLDYGYTF	TGTGCCAGCAGCTCTGGACAGTTGGACTATGGCTACACCTTC
.	once	TRBV11-2	TRBJ1-6	CASSPDKGGSPLHF	TGTGCCAGCAGCCCCGACAAGGGGGGCTCACCCCTCCACTTT
TRBD2	.	TRBV5-1	TRBJ2-7	CASSLGSSGDIEQYF	TGCGCCAGCAGCTTGGGATCTAGCGGGGATATCGAGCAGTACTTC
.	once	TRBV7-8	TRBJ2-7	CASSVGQAEFYEQYF	TGTGCCAGCAGCGTAGGGCAGGCCGAGTTTTACGAGCAGTACTTC
TRBD2	.	TRBV18	TRBJ2-5	CASSPPAGVGETQYF	TGTGCCAGCTCACCACCTGCGGGAGTGGGAGAGACCCAGTACTTC
TRBD2	few	TRBV2	TRBJ2-7	CASSERLGAGGFGSYEQYF	TGTGCCAGCAGTGAAAGGCTGGGTGCGGGGGGTTTCGGCTCCTACGAGCAGTACTTC
.	few	TRBV27	TRBJ1-2	CASSLSRSYGYTF	TGTGCCAGCAGTTTATCGAGATCCTATGGCTACACCTTC
TRBD1	.	TRBV29-1	TRBJ2-1	CSVCRDRAYNEQFF	TGCAGCGTATGCCGGGACAGGGCCTACAATGAGCAGTTCTTC
.	once	TRBV4-1	TRBJ1-3	CASSQVPNSAGNTIYF	TGCGCCAGCAGCCAAGTACCCAACTCGGCTGGAAACACCATATATTTT
.	.	TRBV6-5	TRBJ2-2	CASSYSGRSGELFF	TGTGCCAGCAGTTACTCGGGACGGTCCGGGGAGCTGTTTTTT
.	.	TRBV11-2	TRBJ1-1	CASSLGSIGGENTEAFF	TGTGCCAGCAGCTTAGGTTCTATCGGGGGAGAGAACACTGAAGCTTTCTTT
.	.	TRBV19	TRBJ1-2	CASSIAGGGAYGYTF	TGTGCCAGTAGTATAGCTGGCGGGGGGGCCTATGGCTACACCTTC
.	few	TRBV18	TRBJ2-7	CASSPPDRIYEQYF	TGTGCCAGCTCACCACCGGACCGGATCTACGAGCAGTACTTC
.	.	TRBV7-9	TRBJ2-3	CASSVSTDTQYF	TGTGCCAGCAGCGTAAGCACAGATACGCAGTATTTT